The following is a TCR beta chain sequence with its context. The repertoire was sequenced with immunoSEQ multiplex PCR; TCRdb's copy has only in-frame clones and lacks some. The table shows approximately 230,000 clones, with about nine tenths occurring only once. The data stem from a study of blood T cell repertoires in COVID-19. The sequence derives from a woman aged 18-29 years who had recovered from COVID-19. The sequenced material came from PBMCs or T cells enriched from blood (not recorded which).

CDR3 nucleotide sequence: TGTGCCAGTAGTAAGGACAGGGGGCATGGCGAGCAGTACTTC. Translation gives CASSKDRGHGEQYF. The rearrangement joins TRBV19 to TRBJ2-7; 11 bases are shared with TRBD1. The germline V gene has CDR1 LNHDA and CDR2 SQIVND (reference sequence). Trimming took 4 bases from V and 6 from J; bases not matched to a gene: 5. CDR3 length equals 14 residues.